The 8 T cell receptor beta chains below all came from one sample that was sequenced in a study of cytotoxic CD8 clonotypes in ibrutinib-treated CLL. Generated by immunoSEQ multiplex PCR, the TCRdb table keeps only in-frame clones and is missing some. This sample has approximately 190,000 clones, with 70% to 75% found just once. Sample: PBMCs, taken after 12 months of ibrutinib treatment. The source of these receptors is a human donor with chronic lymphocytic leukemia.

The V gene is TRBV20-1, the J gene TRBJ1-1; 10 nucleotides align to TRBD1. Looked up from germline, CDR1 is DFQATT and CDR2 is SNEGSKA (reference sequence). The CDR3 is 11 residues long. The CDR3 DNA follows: TGCAGCGTCCCGGGACAGGGGAGAGCTTTCTTT. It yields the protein CSVPGQGRAFF.

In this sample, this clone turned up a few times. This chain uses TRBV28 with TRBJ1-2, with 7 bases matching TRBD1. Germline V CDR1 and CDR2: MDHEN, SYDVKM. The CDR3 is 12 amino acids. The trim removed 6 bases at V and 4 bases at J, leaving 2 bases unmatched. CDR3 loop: CASRRTGYGYTF. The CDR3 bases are TGTGCCAGCAGGCGGACAGGCTATGGCTACACCTTC.

CDR3 loop: CASSPIATNEKLFF. The CDR3 bases are TGTGCCAGCTCCCCGATAGCAACTAATGAAAAACTGTTTTTT. This chain uses TRBV18 with TRBJ1-4; no firm D call. V shed 6 bases and J shed 0 bases, with 8 bases lying between them. This CDR3 comprises 14 residues. The germline CDR1 and CDR2 sequences are KGHSH and LQKENI.

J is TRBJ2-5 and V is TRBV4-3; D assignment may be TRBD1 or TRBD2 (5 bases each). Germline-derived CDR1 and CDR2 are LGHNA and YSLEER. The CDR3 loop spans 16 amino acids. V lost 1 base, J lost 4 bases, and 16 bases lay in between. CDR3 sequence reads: CASSQVVGARGETQYF. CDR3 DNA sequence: TGCGCCAGCAGCCAAGTTGTGGGAGCAAGGGGAGAGACCCAGTACTTC.

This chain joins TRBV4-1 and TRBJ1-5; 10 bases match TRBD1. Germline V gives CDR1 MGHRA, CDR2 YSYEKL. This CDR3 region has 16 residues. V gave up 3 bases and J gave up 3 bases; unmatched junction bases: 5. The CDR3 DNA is TGCGCCAGCAGCCAGGGACAGGGGAGGCCCAATCAGCCCCAGCATTTT. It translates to CASSQGQGRPNQPQHF.

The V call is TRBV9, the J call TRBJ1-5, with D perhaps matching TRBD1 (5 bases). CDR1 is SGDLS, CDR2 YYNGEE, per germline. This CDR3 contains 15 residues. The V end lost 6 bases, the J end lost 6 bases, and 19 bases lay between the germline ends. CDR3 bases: TGTGCCAGCACTGTGGGACGAGATGAGGTTCAGCCCCAGCATTTT. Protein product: CASTVGRDEVQPQHF. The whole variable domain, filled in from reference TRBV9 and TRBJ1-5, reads DSGVTQTPKHLITATGQRVTLRCSPRSGDLSVYWYQQSLDQGLQFLIQYYNGEERAKGNILERFSAQQFPDLHSELNLSSLELGDSALYFCASTVGRDEVQPQHFGDGTRLSIL.

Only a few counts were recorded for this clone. The CDR3 coding sequence is TGTGCCAGCAGCTTGACGGGGAACCAGTACTTC. Translation gives CASSLTGNQYF. The chain joins TRBV7-8 to TRBJ2-7, with D perhaps matching TRBD2 (5 bases). The germline V gene encodes CDR1 SGHVS and CDR2 FQNEAQ. With 3 bases removed from V and 10 bases from J, the gap between germline ends came to 10 bases. This CDR3 comprises 11 residues.

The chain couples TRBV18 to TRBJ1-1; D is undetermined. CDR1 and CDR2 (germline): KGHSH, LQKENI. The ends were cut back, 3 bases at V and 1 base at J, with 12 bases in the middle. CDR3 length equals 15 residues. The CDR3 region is CASSPARAGNTEAFF. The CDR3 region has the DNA TGTGCCAGCTCACCGGCCCGAGCGGGGAACACTGAAGCTTTCTTT.